This TCR beta chain was retrieved from a study of T cell repertoires in cytomegalovirus infection. Study information: The public TCR beta signatures pointed to both CMV infection and matching HLA type.

MiXCR, run by TCRdb on the reads, gives a single entry per CDR3 protein. This sample carries about 490,000 distinct CDR3 sequences, approximately 10% of them seen once, and the ten largest clones take about 10%. This clonotype was observed many times. Its matching antigen is unknown. A read error may produce the germline difference seen at one junction end. The CDR3 has 14 residues. The V gene's germline CDR1 is MNHEY and CDR2 SVGAGI. General study findings and limits: Cumulative frequency of public TCR beta families picked out carriers of CMV plus the relevant HLA. CMV-specific TCR beta clonotypes restricted by HLA-C were the ones dominating the ex vivo response.

This sequence originates from a human donor in good health (CMV status not recorded). Some clones in this sample may be carry-over from other donors' samples. This chain links TRBV6-5 with TRBJ1-1, with 8 bases fitting TRBD1. Material for sequencing was PBMCs. CDR3 sequence (DNA): TGTGCCAGCAGTTACGACCTAACCGGGACAGGCTTTGGATTT. Residues: CASSYDLTGTGFGF.